This T cell receptor beta chain was retrieved from a study of T cells after yellow fever vaccination. One entry per CDR3 protein results from TCRdb running MiXCR on the 5' RACE reads. The profile shows hundreds of thousands of distinct CDR3 sequences, roughly 21% of them singletons. The CDR3 totals 11 residues. V dropped 7 bases and J dropped 8 bases, with 12 bases sitting between them. Germline CDR1 reads LNHDA; CDR2 reads SQIVND (reference sequence). This clonotype was detected ten times or more. Sequences were derived from PBMCs, sampled 15 days after the yellow fever booster vaccination. V gene TRBV19 combines with J gene TRBJ2-7; D remains ambiguous. This receptor was identified in a man aged 25 to 40 who received the YFV17D yellow fever vaccine. The DNA for the CDR3 is TGTGCCAGTACCTGGATGCAGAAGCAGTACTTC. Residues: CASTWMQKQYF. Full variable domain (outside the CDR3, taken from reference TRBV19 and TRBJ2-7): DGGITQSPKYLFRKEGQNVTLSCEQNLNHDAMYWYRQDPGQGLRLIYYSQIVNDFQKGDIAEGYSVSREKKESFPLTVTSAQKNPTAFYLCASTWMQKQYFGPGTRLTVT.